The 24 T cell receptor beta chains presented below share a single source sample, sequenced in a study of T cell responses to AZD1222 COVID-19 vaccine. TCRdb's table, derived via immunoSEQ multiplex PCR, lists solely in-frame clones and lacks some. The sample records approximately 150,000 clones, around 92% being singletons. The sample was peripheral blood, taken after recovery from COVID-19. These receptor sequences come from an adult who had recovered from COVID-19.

For the CDR3, the DNA is TGTGCCAGTAGACCCAACGGGTCGGGCAATCAGCCCCAGCATTTT. Residues: CASRPNGSGNQPQHF. The chain recombines TRBV19 with TRBJ1-5; D not certain. CDR3 length: 15 amino acids. CDR1 is LNHDA and CDR2 is SQIVND in the germline V gene (reference sequence). V shed 6 bases and J shed 2 bases, with 14 bases lying between them.

The CDR3 reads CASSPRATEAFF. CDR3 nucleotides: TGTGCCAGCAGCCCCAGGGCTACTGAAGCTTTCTTT. The chain has TRBV28 and TRBJ1-1; D may be TRBD1 (5 bases). Trimming removed 6 bases at V and 5 bases at J, with 10 bases between. The CDR3 is made up of 12 amino acids. In germline, CDR1 is MDHEN, CDR2 SYDVKM.

CDR3 residues: CASSLGNRGGGYTEAFF. In DNA, the CDR3 is TGTGCCAGCAGCTTGGGTAACAGGGGGGGCGGGTACACTGAAGCTTTCTTT. V is TRBV5-4 and J is TRBJ1-1; 8 bases line up with TRBD1. The germline CDR1 and CDR2 sequences are SGHNT and YYREEE (reference sequence). The CDR3 runs 17 residues. V lost 0 bases and J lost 3; bases outside the gene matches: 10. Drawing the rest from reference TRBV5-4 and TRBJ1-1, the complete variable domain is ETGVTQSPTHLIKTRGQQVTLRCSSQSGHNTVSWYQQALGQGPQFIFQYYREEENGRGNFPPRFSGLQFPNYSSELNVNALELDDSALYLCASSLGNRGGGYTEAFFGQGTRLTVV.

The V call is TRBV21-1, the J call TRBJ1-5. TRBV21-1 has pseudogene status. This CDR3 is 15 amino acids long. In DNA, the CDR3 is TGTGCCAGCAGCACCTATGGGGGTTTTGGTCAGCCCCAGCATTTT. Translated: CASSTYGGFGQPQHF.

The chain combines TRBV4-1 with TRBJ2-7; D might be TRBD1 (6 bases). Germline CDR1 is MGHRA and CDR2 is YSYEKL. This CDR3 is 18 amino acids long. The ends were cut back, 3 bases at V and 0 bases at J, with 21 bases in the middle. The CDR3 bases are TGCGCCAGCAGCCAGGGGGCCGGTTACAGGGAAGACTCCTACGAGCAGTACTTC. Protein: CASSQGAGYREDSYEQYF.

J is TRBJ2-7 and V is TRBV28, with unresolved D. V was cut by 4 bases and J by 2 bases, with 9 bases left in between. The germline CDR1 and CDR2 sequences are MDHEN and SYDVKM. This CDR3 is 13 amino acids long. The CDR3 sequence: CASSSGRTYEQYF. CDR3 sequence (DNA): TGTGCCAGCAGTTCTGGACGGACCTACGAGCAGTACTTC.

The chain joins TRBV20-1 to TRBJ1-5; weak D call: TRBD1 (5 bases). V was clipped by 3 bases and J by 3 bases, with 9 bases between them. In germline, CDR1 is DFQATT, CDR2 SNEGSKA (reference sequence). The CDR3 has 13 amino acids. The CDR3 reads CSASLQDNQPQHF. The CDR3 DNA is TGCAGTGCTAGTCTACAGGACAATCAGCCCCAGCATTTT.

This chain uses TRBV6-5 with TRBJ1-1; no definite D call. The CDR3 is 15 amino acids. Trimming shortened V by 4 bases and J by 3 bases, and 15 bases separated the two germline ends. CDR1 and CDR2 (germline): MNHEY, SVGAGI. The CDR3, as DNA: TGTGCCAGCAGTTCTCCAAGAGGACCCGACACTGAAGCTTTCTTT. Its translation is CASSSPRGPDTEAFF.

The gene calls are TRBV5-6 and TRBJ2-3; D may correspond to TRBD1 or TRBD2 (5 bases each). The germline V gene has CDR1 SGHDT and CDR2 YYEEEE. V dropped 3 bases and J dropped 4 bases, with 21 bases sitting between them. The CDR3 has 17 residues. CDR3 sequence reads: CASSSTGAPTNADTQYF. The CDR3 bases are TGTGCCAGCAGCTCGACCGGGGCCCCCACCAACGCAGATACGCAGTATTTT. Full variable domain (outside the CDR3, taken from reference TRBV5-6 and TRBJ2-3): DAGVTQSPTHLIKTRGQQVTLRCSPKSGHDTVSWYQQALGQGPQFIFQYYEEEERQRGNFPDRFSGHQFPNYSSELNVNALLLGDSALYLCASSSTGAPTNADTQYFGPGTRLTVL.

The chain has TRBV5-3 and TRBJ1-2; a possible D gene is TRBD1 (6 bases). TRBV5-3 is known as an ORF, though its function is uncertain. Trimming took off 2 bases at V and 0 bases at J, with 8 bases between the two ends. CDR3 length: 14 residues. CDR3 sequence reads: CARSFDRTNYGYTF. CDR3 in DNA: TGTGCCAGAAGCTTTGACAGGACTAACTATGGCTACACCTTC.

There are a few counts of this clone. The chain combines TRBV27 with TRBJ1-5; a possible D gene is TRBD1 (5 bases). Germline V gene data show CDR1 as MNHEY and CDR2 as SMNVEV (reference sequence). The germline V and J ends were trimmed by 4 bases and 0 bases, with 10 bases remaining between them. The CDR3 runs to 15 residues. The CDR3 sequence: CASSWSGNSNQPQHF. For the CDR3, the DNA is TGTGCCAGCAGTTGGTCAGGGAATAGCAATCAGCCCCAGCATTTT.

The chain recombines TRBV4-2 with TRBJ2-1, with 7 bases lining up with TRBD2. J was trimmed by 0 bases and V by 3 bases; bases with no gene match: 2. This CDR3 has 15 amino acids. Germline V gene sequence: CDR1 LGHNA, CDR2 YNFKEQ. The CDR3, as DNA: TGTGCCAGCAGCCACGGCGGGAGCTCCTACAATGAGCAGTTCTTC. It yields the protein CASSHGGSSYNEQFF.

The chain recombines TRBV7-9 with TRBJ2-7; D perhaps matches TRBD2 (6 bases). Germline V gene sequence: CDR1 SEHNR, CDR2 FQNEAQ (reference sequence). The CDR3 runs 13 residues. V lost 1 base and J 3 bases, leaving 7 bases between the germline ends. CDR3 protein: CASSLGGVYEQYF. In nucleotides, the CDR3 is TGTGCCAGCAGCTTAGGGGGGGTCTACGAGCAGTACTTC.

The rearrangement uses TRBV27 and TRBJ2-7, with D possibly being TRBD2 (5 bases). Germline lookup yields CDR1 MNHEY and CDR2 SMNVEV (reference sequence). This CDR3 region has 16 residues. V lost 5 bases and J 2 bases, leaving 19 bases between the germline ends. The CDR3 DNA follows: TGTGCCAGCAGTCGAACCGGGCCGACGGGGACCTACGAGCAGTACTTC. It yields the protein CASSRTGPTGTYEQYF.

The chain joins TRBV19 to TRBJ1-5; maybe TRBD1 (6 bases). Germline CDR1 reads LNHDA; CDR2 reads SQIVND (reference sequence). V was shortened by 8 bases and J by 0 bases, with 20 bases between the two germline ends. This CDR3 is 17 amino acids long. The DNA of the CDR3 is TGTGCCAGTCGCCGGGGACAAGCTACCTATAGCAATCAGCCCCAGCATTTT. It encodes CASRRGQATYSNQPQHF.

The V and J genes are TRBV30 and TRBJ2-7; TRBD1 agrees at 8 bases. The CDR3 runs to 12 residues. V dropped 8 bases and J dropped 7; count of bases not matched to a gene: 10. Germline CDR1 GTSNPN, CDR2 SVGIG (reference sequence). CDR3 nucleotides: TGTGCCCAGGGGGCAGGGGGTTTAGAGCAGTACTTC. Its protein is CAQGAGGLEQYF. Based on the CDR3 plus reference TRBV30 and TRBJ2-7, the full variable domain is SQTIHQWPATLVQPVGSPLSLECTVEGTSNPNLYWYRQAAGRGLQLLFYSVGIGQISSEVPQNLSASRPQDRQFILSSKKLLLSDSGFYLCAQGAGGLEQYFGPGTRLTVT.

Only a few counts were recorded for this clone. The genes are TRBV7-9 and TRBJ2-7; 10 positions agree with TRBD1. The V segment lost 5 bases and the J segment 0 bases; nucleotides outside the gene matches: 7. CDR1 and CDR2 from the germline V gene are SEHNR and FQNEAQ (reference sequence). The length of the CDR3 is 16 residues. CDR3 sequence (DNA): TGTGCCAGCAGCGGCGAGACAGGGGGCTTCTCCTACGAGCAGTACTTC. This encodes CASSGETGGFSYEQYF.

The CDR3 DNA sequence: TGTGCCAGCAGCCCTATCTATAACTATGGCTACACCTTC. It is translated as CASSPIYNYGYTF. V and J are TRBV12-3 or TRBV12-4 and TRBJ1-2; no clear D. Trimming stripped 6 bases from V and 1 base from J, with 9 bases between. This CDR3 is built from 13 residues.

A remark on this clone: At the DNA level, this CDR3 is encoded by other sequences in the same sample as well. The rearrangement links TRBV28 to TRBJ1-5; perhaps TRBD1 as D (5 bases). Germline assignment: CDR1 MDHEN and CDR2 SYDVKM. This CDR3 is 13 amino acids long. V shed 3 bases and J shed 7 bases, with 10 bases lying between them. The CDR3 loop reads CASSLEGQQPQHF. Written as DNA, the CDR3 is TGTGCCAGCAGTTTGGAGGGGCAGCAGCCCCAGCATTTT. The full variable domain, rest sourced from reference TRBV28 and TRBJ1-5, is DVKVTQSSRYLVKRTGEKVFLECVQDMDHENMFWYRQDPGLGLRLIYFSYDVKMKEKGDIPEGYSVSREKKERFSLILESASTNQTSMYLCASSLEGQQPQHFGDGTRLSIL.

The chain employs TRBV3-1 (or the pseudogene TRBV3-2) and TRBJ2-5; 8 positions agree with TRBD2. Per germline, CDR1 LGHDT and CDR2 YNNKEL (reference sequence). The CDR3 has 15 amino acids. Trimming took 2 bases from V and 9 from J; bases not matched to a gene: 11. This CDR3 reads CASSQLTGTRKSQYF. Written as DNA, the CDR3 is TGTGCCAGCAGCCAACTTACCGGGACTAGGAAGTCCCAGTACTTC.

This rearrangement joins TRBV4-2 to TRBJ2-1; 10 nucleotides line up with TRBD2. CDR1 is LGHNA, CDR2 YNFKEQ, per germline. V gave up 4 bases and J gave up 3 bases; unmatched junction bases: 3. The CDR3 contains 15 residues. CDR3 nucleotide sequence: TGTGCCAGCAGCCCGCTAGCGGGAGACTACAATGAGCAGTTCTTC. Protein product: CASSPLAGDYNEQFF.

DNA for the CDR3: TGTGCCAGCAGCTCTCGGACTAGCGGGTACGAGCAGTACTTC. It translates to CASSSRTSGYEQYF. This chain joins TRBV7-9 and TRBJ2-7, with 11 positions matching TRBD2. The CDR3 is made up of 14 amino acids. In germline, CDR1 is SEHNR, CDR2 FQNEAQ (reference sequence). The V and J ends lost 4 bases and 4 bases, in that order; junction bases with no gene match: 3.

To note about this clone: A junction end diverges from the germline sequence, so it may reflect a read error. CDR3 sequence: CASSDSTGYYNEQFF. The DNA for the CDR3 is TGTGCCAGCAGTGACTCAACGGGGTACTACAATGAGCAGTTCTTC. V and J are TRBV6-6 and TRBJ2-1, with D perhaps TRBD2 (5 bases). This CDR3 comprises 15 residues. Germline CDR1 reads MNHNY; CDR2 reads SVGAGI (reference sequence).

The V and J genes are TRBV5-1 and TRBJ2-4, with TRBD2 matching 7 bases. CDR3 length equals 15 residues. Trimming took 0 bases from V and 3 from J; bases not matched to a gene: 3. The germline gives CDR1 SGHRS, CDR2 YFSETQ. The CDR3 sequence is CASSLAGEGKNIQYF. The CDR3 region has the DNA TGCGCCAGCAGCTTGGCGGGGGAGGGCAAAAACATTCAGTACTTC. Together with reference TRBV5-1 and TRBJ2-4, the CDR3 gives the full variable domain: KAGVTQTPRYLIKTRGQQVTLSCSPISGHRSVSWYQQTPGQGLQFLFEYFSETQRNKGNFPGRFSGRQFSNSRSEMNVSTLELGDSALYLCASSLAGEGKNIQYFGAGTRLSVL.